This is a list of T cell receptor beta chains from one sample in a study of cytomegalovirus exposure and HLA in healthy donors. Using immunoSEQ multiplex PCR, the repertoire was profiled, and TCRdb retains in-frame clones only, with some absent. The sample lists around 160,000 clones, more than 75% occurring once. The sequencing input was PBMCs. These receptors were collected from a male donor in good health and CMV-seronegative. CDR3s include the opening cysteine and the closing phenylalanine or tryptophan. A D gene is named only where the DNA matches it firmly. The size of a clone is reported for some rows only, either as once, few or many, or as a class for expanded clones.

J gene,clone size,D gene,V gene,CDR3 DNA,CDR3 protein
TRBJ2-7,-,-,TRBV6-6,TGTGCCAGCAGTTACGGCGGCAGGGGATACGAGCAGTACTTC,CASSYGGRGYEQYF
TRBJ2-1,-,TRBD2,TRBV5-1,TGCGCCAGGTGGGACCCAACCAAGCGGGGCCCGAGGTACAATGAGCAGTTCTTC,CARWDPTKRGPRYNEQFF
TRBJ1-2,-,-,TRBV6-6,TGTGCCAGCAGTGATTTTACAGTCTCTGGCTACACCTTC,CASSDFTVSGYTF
TRBJ1-6,-,-,TRBV7-2,TGTGCCAGCAGCTTAGCCCTAGGTGTAGAGAATTCACCCCTCCACTTT,CASSLALGVENSPLHF
TRBJ2-1,few,TRBD2,TRBV9,TGTGCCAGCAGCGTCGCTAGCGGGAGTATCTACAATGAGCAGTTCTTC,CASSVASGSIYNEQFF
TRBJ2-3,-,-,TRBV28,TGTGCCAGCAGTCCTAGTACCACAGATACGCAGTATTTT,CASSPSTTDTQYF
TRBJ2-5,few,-,TRBV7-7,TGTGCTAGCAGCTTAGGCGAGAAAGAGACCCAGTACTTC,CASSLGEKETQYF
TRBJ2-3,-,TRBD2,TRBV7-8,TGTGCCAGCAGCTCTCTAGCGGGAGGAACAGATACGCAGTATTTT,CASSSLAGGTDTQYF
TRBJ1-2,-,TRBD1,TRBV6-5,TGTGCCAGCAGCCACAGGGGAACGGGCTACACCTTC,CASSHRGTGYTF
TRBJ1-5,-,-,TRBV11-2,TGTGCCAGCAGCTTCGACAGTGATAGCAATCAGCCCCAGCATTTT,CASSFDSDSNQPQHF
TRBJ2-7,-,TRBD1,TRBV7-2,TGTGCCAGCAGCTTAGCGTCGGGACAGGGGGCAGGGGAGCAGTACTTC,CASSLASGQGAGEQYF
TRBJ1-4,-,TRBD1,TRBV4-2,TGTGCCAGCAGCCAAGCGCCGGGACAGGGGCTTGCAACTAATGAAAAACTGTTTTTT,CASSQAPGQGLATNEKLFF
TRBJ1-5,-,TRBD1,TRBV28,TGTGCCAGCAGCCCCTATTCGGGACAGGGGGGTAATCAGCCCCAGCATTTT,CASSPYSGQGGNQPQHF
TRBJ1-4,-,-,TRBV6-5,TGTGCCAGCAGTTACGCGGGGGCAACTAATGAAAAACTGTTTTTT,CASSYAGATNEKLFF
TRBJ1-4,-,TRBD1,TRBV28,TGTGCCAGTCGTCGTCCGGGACAGCGGAATGAAAAACTGTTTTTT,CASRRPGQRNEKLFF
TRBJ2-7,-,TRBD2,TRBV10-3,TGTGCCATCGGGCCTAGCGGGAGCTACGAGCAGTACTTC,CAIGPSGSYEQYF
TRBJ1-5,-,-,TRBV7-9,TGTGCCAGCAGCTCGTGGACAGATAGCAATCAGCCCCAGCATTTT,CASSSWTDSNQPQHF
TRBJ1-1,-,-,TRBV9,TGTGCCAGCGGAGTGGGTAGCACTGAAGCTTTCTTT,CASGVGSTEAFF
TRBJ2-5,-,-,TRBV28,TGTGCCAGCAAACCGGGCGGGGAGACCCAGTACTTC,CASKPGGETQYF
TRBJ1-1,-,TRBD1,TRBV5-1,TGCGCCAGCAGCTGGGGACAGGGGAACACTGAAGCTTTCTTT,CASSWGQGNTEAFF
TRBJ1-1,-,TRBD1,TRBV27,TGTGCCAGCAGTTTAGACAGGGTGAAAGCTTTCTTT,CASSLDRVKAFF
TRBJ1-3,-,-,TRBV7-9,TGTGCCAGCAGCTTAGGGCCCCCTGGAGACACCATATATTTT,CASSLGPPGDTIYF
TRBJ2-7,-,-,TRBV6-5,TGTGCCAGCAGGCCACCGGGACACCACTACGAGCAGTACTTC,CASRPPGHHYEQYF
TRBJ2-1,once,TRBD2,TRBV18,TGTGCCAGCTCACCAGAGGGAGGGAGCACCTACAATGAGCAGTTCTTC,CASSPEGGSTYNEQFF
TRBJ1-5,few,-,TRBV4-3,TGCGCCAGCAGCCAAGACCCAGGGCCGGAGCCCCAGCATTTT,CASSQDPGPEPQHF
TRBJ2-1,once,TRBD2,TRBV6-6,TGTGCCAGCAGTTTCAGGACTAGCGGGGGGGCCTCTGAGCAGTTCTTC,CASSFRTSGGASEQFF
TRBJ1-2,-,-,TRBV14,TGTGCCAGCAGCCAGTCGAGAGGATTCTATGGCTACACCTTC,CASSQSRGFYGYTF
TRBJ2-7,few,-,TRBV7-2,TGTGCCAGCAGCTTAGTTGGCAGGGAAGAGAACTTC,CASSLVGREENF
TRBJ2-5,few,TRBD2,TRBV5-4,TGTGCCAGCAGCGGGCCCTCAACGGGAGGACAAGAGACCCAGTACTTC,CASSGPSTGGQETQYF
TRBJ1-1,-,-,TRBV7-2,TGTGCCAGCAGCTTCTTGGGGGGGAACACTGAAGCTTTCTTT,CASSFLGGNTEAFF
TRBJ2-1,-,-,TRBV6-6,TGTGCCAGCAGTTTTAAAGCGGACTCCTACAATGAGCAGTTCTTC,CASSFKADSYNEQFF
TRBJ2-7,-,TRBD1,TRBV30,TGTGCCTGGAGTGTACGAGGGGGCGGCGAGCAGTACTTC,CAWSVRGGGEQYF
TRBJ2-7,once,-,TRBV4-3,TGCGCCAGCAGCCAAGATAGGGCAGGGAGGTTCTCCTACGAGCAGTACTTC,CASSQDRAGRFSYEQYF
TRBJ2-6,-,-,TRBV29-1,TGCAGCGTTTCCGGTCAGGCATCTGGGGCCAACGTCCTGACTTTC,CSVSGQASGANVLTF
TRBJ2-7,-,-,TRBV28,TGTGCCAGCTCGCCGGGTTACGAGCAGTACTTC,CASSPGYEQYF
TRBJ2-1,-,TRBD1,TRBV27,TGTGCCAGCAGTCGCCTCGGGACAGGGAACAATGAGCAGTTCTTC,CASSRLGTGNNEQFF
TRBJ1-6,-,TRBD1,TRBV5-1,TGCGCCAGCAGCGGGGACAGCCATAATTCACCCCTCCACTTT,CASSGDSHNSPLHF
TRBJ2-5,-,TRBD1,TRBV10-3,TGTGCCATCAGTGAGTCTGTAACAGGGGTTGGAGAGCAGTACTTC,CAISESVTGVGEQYF
TRBJ2-3,-,-,TRBV4-1,TGCGCCAGCAGCCAAACCAGCGGGTCCCACACAGATACGCAGTATTTT,CASSQTSGSHTDTQYF
TRBJ2-1,-,TRBD2,TRBV5-1,TGCGCCAGCAGCTTGTCTGCTAGCGGGAATGAGCAGTTCTTC,CASSLSASGNEQFF
TRBJ2-2,-,-,TRBV9,TGTGCCAGCAGCGTAGGGGGGGGCAGCACCGGGGAGCTGTTTTTT,CASSVGGGSTGELFF
TRBJ2-7,-,-,TRBV5-1,TGCGCCAGCAGCGCCGGGACTGGCACCTACGAGCAGTACTTC,CASSAGTGTYEQYF
TRBJ1-3,-,-,TRBV6-1,TGTGCCAGCAGTGAAGAACAGGGAGCAGGAAACACCATATATTTT,CASSEEQGAGNTIYF
TRBJ1-2,-,-,TRBV6-1,TGTGCCAGCAGTGGTTCCAGCTATGGCTACACCTTC,CASSGSSYGYTF
TRBJ1-1,-,TRBD1,TRBV5-8,TGTGCCAGCAGCTGGGGGGACAGGACGACCGGTGAAGCTTTCTTT,CASSWGDRTTGEAFF
TRBJ1-5,-,TRBD1,TRBV7-2,TGTGCCAGCAGCTTAGCCCCCGGGACAGGGGGTCGGCAGCCCCAGCATTTT,CASSLAPGTGGRQPQHF
TRBJ1-5,-,-,TRBV28,TGTGCCACCTCAACGGGGGTACATCAGCCCCAGCATTTT,CATSTGVHQPQHF
TRBJ1-4,-,TRBD1,TRBV6-5,TGTGCCAGCAGTTACTCGAGCAGGGGGTCGTTTGAAAAACTGTTTTTT,CASSYSSRGSFEKLFF
TRBJ1-4,-,-,TRBV7-6,TGTGCCAGCAGCTTAGCGATCAGGGGTCGTGGTAATGAAAAACTGTTTTTT,CASSLAIRGRGNEKLFF